The present T cell receptor beta chain was sequenced within a study of OX40 agonist ivuxolimab in advanced cancers. Whole-study findings and limits: CD4+ and CD8+ blood T cells expanded clonally by week 6 at 0.1 to 3.0 mg/kg. At 0.1-3.0 mg/kg, partial responders had clonal expansion among the lowest observed.

Trimming cost V 4 bases and J 4 bases, with 17 bases left between them. CDR1 and CDR2 (germline): SGHRS, YFSETQ. The CDR3 is made up of 15 amino acids. Comments on this clone: Its specificity is unknown.

Method: immunoSEQ multiplex PCR; TCRdb's copy keeps in-frame clones and lacks some. The sample holds 80,000 or so clones, roughly 84% seen once. V is TRBV5-1 and J is TRBJ1-1, with D tentatively TRBD1 (5 bases). The sample here was CD4+ or CD8+ T cells sorted from blood, taken in a trial of the OX40 agonist ivuxolimab. This receptor was taken from an adult with an advanced solid tumor such as melanoma, head and neck, liver or kidney cancer. CDR3 sequence reads: CASSVLQEQVTEAFF. The CDR3 coding sequence is TGCGCCAGCAGCGTACTACAGGAGCAGGTCACTGAAGCTTTCTTT.